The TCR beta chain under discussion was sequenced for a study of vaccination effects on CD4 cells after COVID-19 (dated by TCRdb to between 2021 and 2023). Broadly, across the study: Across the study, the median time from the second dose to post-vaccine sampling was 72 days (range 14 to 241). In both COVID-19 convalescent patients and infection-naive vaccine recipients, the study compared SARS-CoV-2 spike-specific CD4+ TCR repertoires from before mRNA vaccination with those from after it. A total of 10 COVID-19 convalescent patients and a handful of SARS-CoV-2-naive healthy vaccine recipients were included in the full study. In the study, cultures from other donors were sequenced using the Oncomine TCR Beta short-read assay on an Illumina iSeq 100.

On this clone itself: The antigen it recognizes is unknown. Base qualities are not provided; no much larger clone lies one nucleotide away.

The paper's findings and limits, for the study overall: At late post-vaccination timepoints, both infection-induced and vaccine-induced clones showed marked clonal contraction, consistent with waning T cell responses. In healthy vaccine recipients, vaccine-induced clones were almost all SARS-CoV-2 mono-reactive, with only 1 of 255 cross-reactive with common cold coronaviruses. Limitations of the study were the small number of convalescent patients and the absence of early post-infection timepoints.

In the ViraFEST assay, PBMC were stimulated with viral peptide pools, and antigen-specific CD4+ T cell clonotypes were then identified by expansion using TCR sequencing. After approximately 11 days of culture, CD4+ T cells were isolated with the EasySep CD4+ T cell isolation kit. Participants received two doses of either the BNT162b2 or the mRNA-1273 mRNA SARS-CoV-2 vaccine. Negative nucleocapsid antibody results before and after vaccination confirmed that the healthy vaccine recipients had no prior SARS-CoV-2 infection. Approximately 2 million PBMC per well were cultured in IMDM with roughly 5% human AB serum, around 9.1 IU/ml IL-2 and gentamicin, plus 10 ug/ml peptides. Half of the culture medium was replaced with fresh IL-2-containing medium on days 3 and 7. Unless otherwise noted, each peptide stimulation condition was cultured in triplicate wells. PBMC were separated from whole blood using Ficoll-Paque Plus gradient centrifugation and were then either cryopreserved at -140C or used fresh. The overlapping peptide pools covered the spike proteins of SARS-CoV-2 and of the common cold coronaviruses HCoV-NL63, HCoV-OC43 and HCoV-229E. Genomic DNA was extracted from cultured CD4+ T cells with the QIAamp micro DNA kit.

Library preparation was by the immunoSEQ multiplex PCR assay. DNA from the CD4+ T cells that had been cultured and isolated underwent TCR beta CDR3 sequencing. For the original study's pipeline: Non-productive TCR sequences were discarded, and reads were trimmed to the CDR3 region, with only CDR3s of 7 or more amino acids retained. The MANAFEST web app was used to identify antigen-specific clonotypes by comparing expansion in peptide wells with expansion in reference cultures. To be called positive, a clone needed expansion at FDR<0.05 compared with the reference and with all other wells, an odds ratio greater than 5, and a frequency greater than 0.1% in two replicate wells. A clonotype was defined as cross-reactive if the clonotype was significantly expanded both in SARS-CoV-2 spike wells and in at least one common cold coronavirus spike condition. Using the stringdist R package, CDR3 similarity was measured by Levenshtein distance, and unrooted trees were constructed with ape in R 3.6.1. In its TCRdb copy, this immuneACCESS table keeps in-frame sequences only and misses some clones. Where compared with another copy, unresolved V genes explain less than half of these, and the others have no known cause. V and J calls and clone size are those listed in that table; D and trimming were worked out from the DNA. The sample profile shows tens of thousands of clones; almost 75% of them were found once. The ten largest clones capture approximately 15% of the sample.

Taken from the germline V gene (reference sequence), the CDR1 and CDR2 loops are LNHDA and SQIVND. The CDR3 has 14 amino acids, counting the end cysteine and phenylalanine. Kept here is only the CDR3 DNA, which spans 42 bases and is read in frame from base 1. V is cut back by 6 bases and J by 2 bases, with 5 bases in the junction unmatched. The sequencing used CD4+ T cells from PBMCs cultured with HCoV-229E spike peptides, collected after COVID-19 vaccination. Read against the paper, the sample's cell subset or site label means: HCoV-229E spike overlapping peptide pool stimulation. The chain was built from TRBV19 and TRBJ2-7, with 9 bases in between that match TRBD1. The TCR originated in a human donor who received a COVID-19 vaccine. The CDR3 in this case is CASRKQGAAYEQYF. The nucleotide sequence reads TGTGCCAGTAGGAAACAGGGGGCGGCCTACGAGCAGTACTTC.